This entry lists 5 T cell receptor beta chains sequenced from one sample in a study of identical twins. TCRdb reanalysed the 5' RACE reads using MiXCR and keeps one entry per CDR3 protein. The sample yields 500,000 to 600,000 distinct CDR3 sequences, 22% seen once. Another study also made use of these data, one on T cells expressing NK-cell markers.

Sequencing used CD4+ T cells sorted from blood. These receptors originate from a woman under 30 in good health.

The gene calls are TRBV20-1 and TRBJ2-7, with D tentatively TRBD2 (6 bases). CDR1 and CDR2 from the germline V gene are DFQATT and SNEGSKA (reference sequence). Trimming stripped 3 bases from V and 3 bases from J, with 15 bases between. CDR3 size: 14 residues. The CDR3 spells CSAREGGLYYEQYF. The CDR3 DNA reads TGCAGTGCTAGGGAGGGAGGACTGTACTACGAGCAGTACTTC.

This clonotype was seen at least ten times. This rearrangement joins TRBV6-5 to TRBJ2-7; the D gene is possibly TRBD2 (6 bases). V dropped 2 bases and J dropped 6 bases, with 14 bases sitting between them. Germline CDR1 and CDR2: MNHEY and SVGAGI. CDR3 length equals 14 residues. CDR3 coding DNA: TGTGCCAGCAGTTACACCGGGGGATTCCGCGAGCAGTACTTC. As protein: CASSYTGGFREQYF.

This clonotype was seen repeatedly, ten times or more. CDR3 nucleotides: TGTGCCAGCAGTGATAGAAACAGGGGAAGCAATCAGCCCCAGCATTTT. Translated: CASSDRNRGSNQPQHF. The chain couples TRBV2 to TRBJ1-5; 7 nucleotides match TRBD1. The trim removed 3 bases at V and 1 base at J, leaving 6 bases unmatched. The CDR3 runs 16 residues. Germline lookup yields CDR1 SNHLY and CDR2 FYNNEI.

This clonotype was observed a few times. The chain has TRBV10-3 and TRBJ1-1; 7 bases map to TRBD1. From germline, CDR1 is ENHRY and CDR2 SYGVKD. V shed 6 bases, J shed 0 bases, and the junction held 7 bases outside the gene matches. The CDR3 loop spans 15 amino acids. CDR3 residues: CAIRGVQGMNTEAFF. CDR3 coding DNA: TGTGCCATCAGAGGAGTACAGGGGATGAACACTGAAGCTTTCTTT.

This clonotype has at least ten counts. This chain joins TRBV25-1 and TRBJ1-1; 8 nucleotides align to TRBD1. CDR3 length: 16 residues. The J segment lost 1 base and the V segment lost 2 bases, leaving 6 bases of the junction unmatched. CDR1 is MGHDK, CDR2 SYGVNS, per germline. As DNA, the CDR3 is TGTGCCAGCAGTGAACCCGGACAGGGCGAGAACACTGAAGCTTTCTTT. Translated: CASSEPGQGENTEAFF.